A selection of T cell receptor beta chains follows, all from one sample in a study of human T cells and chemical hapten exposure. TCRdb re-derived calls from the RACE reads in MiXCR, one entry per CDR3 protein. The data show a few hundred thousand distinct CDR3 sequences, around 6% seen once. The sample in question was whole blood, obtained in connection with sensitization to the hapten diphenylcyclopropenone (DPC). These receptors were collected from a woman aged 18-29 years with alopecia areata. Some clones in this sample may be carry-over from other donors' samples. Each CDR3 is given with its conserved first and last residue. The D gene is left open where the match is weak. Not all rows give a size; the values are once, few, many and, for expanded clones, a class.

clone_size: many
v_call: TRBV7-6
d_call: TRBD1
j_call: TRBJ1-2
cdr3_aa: CASSLGGTGSNYGYTF
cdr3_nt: TGTGCCAGCAGCTTAGGAGGGACAGGATCTAACTATGGCTACACCTTC

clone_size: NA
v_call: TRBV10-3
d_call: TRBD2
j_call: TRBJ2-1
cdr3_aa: CAIRGGDYEQFF
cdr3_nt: TGTGCCATCAGGGGAGGGGATTATGAGCAGTTCTTC

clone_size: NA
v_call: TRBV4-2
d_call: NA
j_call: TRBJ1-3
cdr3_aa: CASSPAGGSSGNTIYF
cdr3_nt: TGTGCCAGCAGCCCAGCAGGAGGGAGTTCTGGAAACACCATATATTTT

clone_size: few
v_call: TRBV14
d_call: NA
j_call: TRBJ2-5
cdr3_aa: CASSQDSTRGTQYF
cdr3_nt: TGTGCCAGCAGCCAAGATTCGACACGGGGGACCCAGTACTTC

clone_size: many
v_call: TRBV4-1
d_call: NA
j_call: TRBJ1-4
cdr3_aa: CASSQGQVPPNEKLFF
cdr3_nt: TGCGCCAGCAGCCAAGGGCAGGTGCCCCCTAATGAAAAACTGTTTTTT

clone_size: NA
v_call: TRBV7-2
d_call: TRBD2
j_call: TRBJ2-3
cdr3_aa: CASSSHLSGGRGSTFSDTQYF
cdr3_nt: TGTGCCAGCAGCTCCCACCTTAGCGGGGGGCGGGGTTCCACTTTTTCGGATACGCAGTATTTT

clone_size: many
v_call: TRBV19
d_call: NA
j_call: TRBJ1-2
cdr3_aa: CASSLPSSGYTF
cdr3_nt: TGTGCCAGTAGTCTCCCATCCTCAGGCTACACCTTC

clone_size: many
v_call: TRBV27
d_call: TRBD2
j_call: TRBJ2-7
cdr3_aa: CASSKLAWNEQYF
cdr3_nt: TGTGCCAGCAGTAAACTAGCGTGGAACGAGCAGTACTTC

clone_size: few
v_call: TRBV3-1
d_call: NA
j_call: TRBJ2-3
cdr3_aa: CASSQVSVRDTQYF
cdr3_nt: TGTGCCAGCAGCCAAGTTTCAGTCCGCGATACGCAGTATTTT

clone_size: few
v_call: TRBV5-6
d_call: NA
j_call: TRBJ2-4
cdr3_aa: CASSLGTGRLAKNIQYF
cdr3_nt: TGTGCCAGCAGCTTGGGAACAGGGCGACTAGCCAAAAACATTCAGTACTTC

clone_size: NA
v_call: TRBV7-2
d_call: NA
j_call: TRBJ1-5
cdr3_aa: CASSWGDSNQPQHF
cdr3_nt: TGTGCCAGCAGCTGGGGGGATAGCAATCAGCCCCAGCATTTT

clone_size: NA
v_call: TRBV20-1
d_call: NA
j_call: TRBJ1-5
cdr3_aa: CSASGRRGNQPQHF
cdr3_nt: TGCAGTGCTAGCGGACGAAGGGGCAATCAGCCCCAGCATTTT

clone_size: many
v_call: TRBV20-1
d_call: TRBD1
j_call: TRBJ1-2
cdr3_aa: CSARGTGGYGYTF
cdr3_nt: TGCAGTGCTAGGGGGACAGGAGGTTATGGCTACACCTTC

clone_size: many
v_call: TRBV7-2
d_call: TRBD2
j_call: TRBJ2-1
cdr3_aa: CASSPSFSGGDNEQFF
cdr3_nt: TGTGCCAGCAGCCCGTCCTTTAGCGGGGGGGACAATGAGCAGTTCTTC

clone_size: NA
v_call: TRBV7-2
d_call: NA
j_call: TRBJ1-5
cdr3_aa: CASSETGSSNQPQHF
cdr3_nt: TGTGCCAGCAGTGAGACAGGTTCTAGCAATCAGCCCCAGCATTTT

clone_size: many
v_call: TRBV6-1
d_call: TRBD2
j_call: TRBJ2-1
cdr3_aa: CASSELTSGDNEQFF
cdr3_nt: TGTGCCAGCAGTGAACTAACTAGCGGGGACAATGAGCAGTTCTTC

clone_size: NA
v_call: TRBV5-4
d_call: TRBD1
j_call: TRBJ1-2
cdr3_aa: CASSAGTGEILANYGYTF
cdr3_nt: TGTGCCAGCAGCGCAGGGACAGGAGAAATCTTGGCTAACTATGGCTACACCTTC

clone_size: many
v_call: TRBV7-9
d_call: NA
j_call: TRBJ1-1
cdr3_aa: CASSLLEQTNTEAFF
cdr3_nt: TGTGCCAGCAGCTTATTGGAACAGACGAACACTGAAGCTTTCTTT

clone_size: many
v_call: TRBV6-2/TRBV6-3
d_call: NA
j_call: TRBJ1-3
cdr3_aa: CASSGLDF
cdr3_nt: TGTGCCAGCAGTGGCCTGGATTTT

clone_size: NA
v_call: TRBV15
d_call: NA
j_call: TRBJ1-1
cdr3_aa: CATRDPTREPEAFF
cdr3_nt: TGTGCCACCAGGGACCCGACAAGGGAACCTGAAGCTTTCTTT

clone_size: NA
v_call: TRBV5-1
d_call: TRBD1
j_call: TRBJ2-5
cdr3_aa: CASSPSPTGANQETQYF
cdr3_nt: TGCGCCAGCAGCCCAAGCCCGACAGGGGCAAACCAAGAGACCCAGTACTTC

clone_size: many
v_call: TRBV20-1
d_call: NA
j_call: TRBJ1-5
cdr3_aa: CSAGASGPNQPQHF
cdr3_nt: TGCAGTGCTGGGGCATCCGGGCCCAATCAGCCCCAGCATTTT

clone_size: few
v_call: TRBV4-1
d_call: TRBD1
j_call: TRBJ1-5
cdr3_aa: CASSSRGPVEQPQHF
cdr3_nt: TGCGCCAGCAGCAGCAGGGGGCCCGTTGAGCAGCCCCAGCATTTT

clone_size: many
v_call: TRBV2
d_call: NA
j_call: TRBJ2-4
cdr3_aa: CASSPDAWGFLSQYF
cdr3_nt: TGTGCCAGCAGTCCGGACGCTTGGGGATTTCTAAGCCAGTACTTC